The rows below give T cell receptor beta chains drawn from one sample of a study of OX40 agonist ivuxolimab in advanced cancers. The assay was immunoSEQ multiplex PCR, and TCRdb's table has in-frame clones only and misses some. The sample has 28,000 or so clones; about 88% are singletons. The sample was CD4+ or CD8+ T cells sorted from blood, taken in a trial of the OX40 agonist ivuxolimab. The source is an adult with an advanced solid tumor such as melanoma, head and neck, liver or kidney cancer. The CDR3 runs from the conserved cysteine through the conserved F or W. Fields, in order: J gene, V gene, clone size, D gene, CDR3 protein, CDR3 DNA. D genes are given only for firm matches. Size values are once, few and many counts, or a class for expanded clones, and some rows have none.

>TRBJ2-3|TRBV7-3|.|.
CASSPEARAAETQYF
TGTGCCAGCAGCCCGGAGGCTAGAGCCGCAGAAACGCAGTATTTT
>TRBJ2-1|TRBV10-3|once|TRBD2
CATTTSLAGPYNEQFF
TGTGCCACCACCACCTCTTTAGCGGGACCGTACAATGAGCAGTTCTTC
>TRBJ2-1|TRBV27|.|.
CASSLATSLYNEQFF
TGTGCCAGCAGTTTGGCCACTAGCCTATACAATGAGCAGTTCTTC
>TRBJ1-1|TRBV27|.|.
CASRPATNTEAFF
TGTGCCAGCAGACCCGCCACGAACACTGAAGCTTTCTTT
>TRBJ1-2|TRBV6-5|.|.
CASCRERQAFYGYTF
TGTGCCAGCTGTAGGGAAAGACAGGCCTTCTATGGCTACACCTTC
>TRBJ2-7|TRBV2|.|TRBD2
CASSEAGGSSYEQYF
TGTGCCAGCAGTGAAGCCGGCGGGAGCTCCTACGAGCAGTACTTC
>TRBJ1-2|TRBV2|once|TRBD1
CASSVGQGPLYGYTF
TGTGCCAGCAGTGTGGGACAGGGTCCCCTCTATGGCTACACCTTC
>TRBJ2-2|TRBV2|.|.
CASSEYWGSTGELFF
TGTGCCAGCAGTGAATACTGGGGGTCGACCGGGGAGCTGTTTTTT
>TRBJ2-2|TRBV7-9|few|.
CASRRTQGAGELFF
TGTGCCAGCAGACGTACGCAGGGTGCCGGGGAGCTGTTTTTT
>TRBJ1-1|TRBV18|medium-sized|TRBD1
CASSIGTAEAFF
TGTGCCAGCTCAATCGGGACAGCCGAAGCTTTCTTT
>TRBJ1-2|TRBV7-2|.|TRBD1
CASSYRGAGYGYTF
TGTGCCAGCAGCTACAGGGGCGCGGGCTATGGCTACACCTTC
>TRBJ2-1|TRBV7-9|.|.
CASSSLTDNEQFF
TGTGCCAGCAGCTCACTGACAGACAATGAGCAGTTCTTC
>TRBJ1-2|TRBV4-1|.|.
CASSQGRIFYGYTF
TGCGCCAGCAGCCAAGGTCGGATATTCTATGGCTACACCTTC
>TRBJ2-3|TRBV20-1|.|.
CSARGGQTQYF
TGCAGTGCTAGGGGGGGACAAACGCAGTATTTT
>TRBJ2-7|TRBV11-2|.|TRBD2
CASSPQRERYEQYF
TGTGCCAGCAGCCCCCAGCGGGAGAGGTACGAGCAGTACTTC
>TRBJ2-2|TRBV7-9|.|TRBD2
CASSGGLAGDRTGELFF
TGTGCCAGCAGCGGGGGACTAGCGGGAGATCGGACCGGGGAGCTGTTTTTT
>TRBJ2-2|TRBV11-3|.|TRBD2
CASSLLGCFLAGETGELFF
TGTGCCAGCAGCTTATTGGGTTGTTTTCTAGCGGGTGAAACCGGGGAGCTGTTTTTT
>TRBJ1-1|TRBV11-2|.|.
CASSLGGNTEAFF
TGTGCCAGCAGCTTAGGGGGGAACACTGAAGCTTTCTTT
>TRBJ2-7|TRBV2|.|TRBD1
CASSEAGTGEGYEQYF
TGTGCCAGCAGTGAAGCCGGGACAGGGGAGGGTTACGAGCAGTACTTC
>TRBJ1-5|TRBV27|.|TRBD1
CASSPAGQANQPQHF
TGTGCCAGCAGCCCGGCGGGACAGGCAAATCAGCCCCAGCATTTT
>TRBJ2-7|TRBV5-8|.|.
CASSHSGSYEQYF
TGTGCCAGCAGCCACTCAGGCTCCTACGAGCAGTACTTC
>TRBJ2-1|TRBV9|.|.
CASSAEGGNEQFF
TGTGCCAGCAGCGCCGAGGGGGGCAATGAGCAGTTCTTC
>TRBJ2-7|TRBV6-5|.|TRBD2
CASSHTSGSYEQYF
TGTGCCAGCAGTCACACTAGCGGGAGCTACGAGCAGTACTTC
>TRBJ2-1|TRBV6-5|.|TRBD1
CASSIRDSYYNEQFF
TGTGCCAGCAGTATCCGGGACAGTTACTACAATGAGCAGTTCTTC
>TRBJ2-3|TRBV28|.|TRBD2
CASSFIRRGAEMAGGPAQYF
TGTGCCAGCAGTTTTATACGCCGGGGTGCAGAAATGGCGGGAGGGCCGGCGCAGTATTTT
>TRBJ2-1|TRBV19|.|TRBD1
CASSGTGDYNEQFF
TGTGCCAGTAGTGGGACAGGGGATTACAATGAGCAGTTCTTC
>TRBJ2-1|TRBV27|.|.
CASSVAEEGDEQFF
TGTGCCAGCAGTGTAGCGGAAGAGGGCGATGAGCAGTTCTTC
>TRBJ2-1|TRBV27|.|TRBD2
CASSWTSGSSYNEQFF
TGTGCCAGCAGCTGGACTAGCGGGAGCTCCTACAATGAGCAGTTCTTC
>TRBJ2-1|TRBV7-6|.|TRBD2
CASSLLADPPNEQFF
TGTGCCAGCAGCTTACTAGCGGACCCCCCAAATGAGCAGTTCTTC
>TRBJ1-2|TRBV4-3|.|.
CASSQDTVSYTF
TGCGCCAGCAGCCAAGATACGGTCAGCTACACCTTC
>TRBJ2-7|TRBV7-9|.|.
CASSSGSAFYEQYF
TGTGCCAGCAGCTCCGGGTCCGCTTTCTACGAGCAGTACTTC
>TRBJ2-1|TRBV11-2|.|.
CASTGARSYNEQFF
TGTGCCAGCACCGGGGCTAGGTCCTACAATGAGCAGTTCTTC
>TRBJ2-1|TRBV21-1|.|.
CASSQERGVQVEQFF
TGTGCCAGCAGCCAAGAACGCGGGGTACAGGTTGAGCAGTTCTTC
>TRBJ1-6|TRBV6-6|few|.
CASSERESTPLHF
TGTGCCAGCAGCGAACGGGAATCAACACCCCTCCACTTT
>TRBJ2-7|TRBV4-1|.|.
CASSQGGEGYEQYF
TGCGCCAGCAGCCAAGGTGGGGAAGGCTACGAGCAGTACTTC
>TRBJ1-2|TRBV14|.|.
CASSLLEGARGGYTF
TGTGCCAGCAGCCTTTTGGAGGGCGCCAGAGGTGGCTACACCTTC
>TRBJ2-1|TRBV7-3|.|TRBD2
CASSLSAGGPPYNEQFF
TGTGCCAGCAGCTTATCGGCGGGAGGGCCGCCCTACAATGAGCAGTTCTTC
>TRBJ2-4|TRBV13|.|TRBD2
CASSSGLADVAKNIQYF
TGTGCCAGCAGCTCGGGCCTAGCGGACGTAGCCAAAAACATTCAGTACTTC
>TRBJ2-1|TRBV6-1|once|.
CASSEVPYNEQFF
TGTGCCAGCAGTGAAGTTCCTTACAATGAGCAGTTCTTC
>TRBJ2-1|TRBV4-1|.|.
CASSLGTYNEQFF
TGCGCCAGCAGCCTGGGAACCTACAATGAGCAGTTCTTC
>TRBJ2-5|TRBV4-2|.|.
CASSQGRGGRETQYF
TGTGCCAGCAGCCAAGGCAGGGGGGGGAGAGAGACCCAGTACTTC
>TRBJ2-1|TRBV9|.|TRBD1
CASSVGSGTGGNNEQFF
TGTGCCAGCAGCGTAGGCTCCGGGACAGGGGGCAACAATGAGCAGTTCTTC
>TRBJ1-1|TRBV21-1|.|.
CASSTSGQGNTEAFF
TGTGCCAGCAGCACTTCCGGACAGGGGAACACTGAAGCTTTCTTT
>TRBJ1-1|TRBV7-2|.|.
CASSADGPLNTEAFF
TGTGCCAGCAGCGCTGACGGGCCGCTGAACACTGAAGCTTTCTTT
>TRBJ1-1|TRBV19|.|.
CASSMGGSEAFF
TGTGCCAGTAGTATGGGGGGCAGTGAAGCTTTCTTT
>TRBJ1-3|TRBV11-2|once|.
CALQACSGNTIYF
TGTGCCTTACAGGCCTGCTCTGGAAACACCATATATTTT
>TRBJ2-7|TRBV18|once|.
CASSPDSSYEQYF
TGTGCCAGCTCACCAGACAGCTCCTACGAGCAGTACTTC
>TRBJ2-1|TRBV6-6|.|.
CASSYFDVAWGIEQFF
TGTGCCAGCAGTTACTTCGATGTGGCTTGGGGGATTGAGCAGTTCTTC